This T cell receptor (beta chain) was sequenced in a study of vaccination effects on CD4 cells after COVID-19. In the study overall: The post-vaccine samples were taken, at the median, 72 days after the second dose. Study results and caveats: After vaccination of healthy people, only 1 of 255 vaccine-induced clones cross-reacted with common cold coronaviruses.

The germline CDR1 and CDR2 sequences are SGHRS and YFSETQ. V lost 0 bases and J lost 3; bases outside the gene matches: 3. The CDR3 has 15 amino acids. Using immunoSEQ multiplex PCR, the repertoire was profiled, and TCRdb retains in-frame clones only, with some absent. In the table there are 37,000 or so clones, around 73% of which are singletons. To note about this clone: Antigen specificity is unknown.

Cells that had been cultured for less than 13 days were the source of isolated CD4+ T cells. All study participants received two doses of BNT162b2 or mRNA-1273 vaccine. The receptor was derived from a human donor who received a COVID-19 vaccine. The material was CD4+ T cells from PBMCs cultured without peptide, obtained after COVID-19 vaccination. The chain employs TRBV5-1 and TRBJ2-3; 8 nucleotides match TRBD1. CDR3 DNA sequence: TGCGCCAGCAGCTTGGCTGGACAGGGAACAGATACGCAGTATTTT. Its protein product is CASSLAGQGTDTQYF.